Detailed here is one T cell receptor (beta chain). Its target is unknown. Next came a second PCR, run for roughly 7 to 12 cycles, which used a sample-barcoded 5' primer along with a J-beta primer mix. MiXCR, applied by TCRdb to the 5' RACE reads, yields one record per CDR3 protein. In the table there are 1.8 million or so distinct CDR3 sequences, about 39% of which are singletons. This sample was included in a study of blood T cells in healthy people across ages. Study findings and constraints: Bulk PBMC profiling left naive and antigen-experienced comparisons inconclusive.

This CDR3 has 16 residues. V trimming: 9 bases; J trimming: 1 base; junction bases outside the gene matches: 10. Germline-derived CDR1 and CDR2 are LGHNA and YSLEER. With each sample, at least 5 micrograms of total RNA were extracted. This receptor was identified in a human donor in good health. The chain is built from TRBV4-3 and TRBJ1-4; 8 bases are a match to TRBD1. The sample taken for sequencing was blood. Here the CDR3 reads CARRTGKVVTNEKLFF. The CDR3 DNA follows: TGCGCCAGGAGGACAGGGAAAGTGGTAACTAATGAAAAACTGTTTTTT.